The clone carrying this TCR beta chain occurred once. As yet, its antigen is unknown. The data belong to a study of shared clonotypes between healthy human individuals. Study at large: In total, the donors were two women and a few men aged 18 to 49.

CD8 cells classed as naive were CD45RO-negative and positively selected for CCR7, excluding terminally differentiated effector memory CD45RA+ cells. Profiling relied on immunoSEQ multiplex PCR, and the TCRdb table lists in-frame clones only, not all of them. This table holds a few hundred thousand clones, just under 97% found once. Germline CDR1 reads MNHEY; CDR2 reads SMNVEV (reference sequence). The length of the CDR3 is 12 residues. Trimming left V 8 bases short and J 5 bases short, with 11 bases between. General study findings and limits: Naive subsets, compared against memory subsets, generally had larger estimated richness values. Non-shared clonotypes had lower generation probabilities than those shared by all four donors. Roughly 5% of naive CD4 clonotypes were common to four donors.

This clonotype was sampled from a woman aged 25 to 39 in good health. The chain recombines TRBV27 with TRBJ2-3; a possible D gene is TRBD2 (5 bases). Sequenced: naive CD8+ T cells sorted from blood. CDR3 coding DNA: TGTGCCAGCTGGACCGGAGGAGATACGCAGTATTTT. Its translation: CASWTGGDTQYF.